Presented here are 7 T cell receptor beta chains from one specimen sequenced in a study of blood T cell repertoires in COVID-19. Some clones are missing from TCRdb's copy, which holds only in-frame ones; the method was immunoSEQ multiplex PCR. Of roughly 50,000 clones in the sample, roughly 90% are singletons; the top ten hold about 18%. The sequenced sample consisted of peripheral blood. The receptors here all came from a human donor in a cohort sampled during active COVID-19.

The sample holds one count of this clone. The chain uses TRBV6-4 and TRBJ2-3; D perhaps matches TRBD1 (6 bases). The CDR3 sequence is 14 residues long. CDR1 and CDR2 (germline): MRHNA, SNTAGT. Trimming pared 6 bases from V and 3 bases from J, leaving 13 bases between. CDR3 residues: CASSPTGFTDTQYF. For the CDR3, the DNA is TGTGCCAGCAGCCCAACAGGGTTTACAGATACGCAGTATTTT.

This CDR3 is CASKRHLTEAFF. In DNA form, the CDR3 reads TGTGCCAGCAAAAGACACCTTACTGAAGCTTTCTTT. The genes are TRBV12-3 or TRBV12-4 and TRBJ1-1; D is uncertain. V lost 7 bases, J lost 5 bases, and 11 bases lay in between. The CDR3 has 12 residues.

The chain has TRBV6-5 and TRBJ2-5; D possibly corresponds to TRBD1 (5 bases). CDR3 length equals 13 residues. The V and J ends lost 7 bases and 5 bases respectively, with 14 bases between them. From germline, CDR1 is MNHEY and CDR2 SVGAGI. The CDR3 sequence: CASTIRVWETQYF. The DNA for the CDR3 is TGTGCCAGCACAATCAGGGTCTGGGAGACCCAGTACTTC.

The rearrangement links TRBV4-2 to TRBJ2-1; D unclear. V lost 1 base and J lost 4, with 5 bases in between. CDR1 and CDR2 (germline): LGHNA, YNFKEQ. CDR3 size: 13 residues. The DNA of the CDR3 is TGTGCCAGCAGCCAAGCACAGTACAATGAGCAGTTCTTC. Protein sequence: CASSQAQYNEQFF.

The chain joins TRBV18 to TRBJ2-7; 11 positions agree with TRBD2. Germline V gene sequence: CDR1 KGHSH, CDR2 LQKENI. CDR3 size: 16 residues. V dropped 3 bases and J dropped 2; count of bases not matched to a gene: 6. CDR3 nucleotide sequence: TGTGCCAGCTCACCGTCTAGCGGGGGGACTGCCTACGAGCAGTACTTC. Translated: CASSPSSGGTAYEQYF.

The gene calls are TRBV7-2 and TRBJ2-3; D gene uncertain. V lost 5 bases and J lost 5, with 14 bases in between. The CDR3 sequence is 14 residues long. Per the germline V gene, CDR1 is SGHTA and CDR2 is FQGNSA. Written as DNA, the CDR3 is TGTGCCAGCAGCCAGAACGCCTTTGGAGATACGCAGTATTTT. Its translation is CASSQNAFGDTQYF.

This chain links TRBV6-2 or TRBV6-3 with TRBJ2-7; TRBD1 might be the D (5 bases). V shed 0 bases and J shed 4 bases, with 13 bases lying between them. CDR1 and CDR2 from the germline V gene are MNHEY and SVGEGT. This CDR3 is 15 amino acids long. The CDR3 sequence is CASSYSPGRRYEQYF. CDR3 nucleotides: TGTGCCAGCAGTTACTCGCCAGGGCGGCGTTACGAGCAGTACTTC.